The sequence of this TCR beta chain was determined in a study of type 1 regulatory T cells. Across the whole study: T-allo10 is a Tr1-enriched, alloantigen-specific CD4 T cell product made in vitro. Whole-study results and caveats: Type 1 regulatory T cells had a more restricted TCR repertoire than non-type 1 regulatory T cells.

One entry per CDR3 protein results from TCRdb running MiXCR on the reads. The table has fewer than 75,000 distinct CDR3 sequences, 45% to 50% seen once; the top ten hold more than 2%. A note on this clonotype: Its antigen is not identified.

This clonotype was sampled from a human donor in good health. Sequencing used cultured non-Tr1 T cells, either the whole culture or a sorted T cell fraction (not recorded which).

CDR3 protein: CASSRQGDLEKLFF. As DNA, the CDR3 is TGCGCCAGCAGCCGACAGGGGGACTTAGAAAAACTGTTTTTT. The chain uses TRBV5-1 and TRBJ1-4, with TRBD1 matching over 9 bases. Germline V lookup: CDR1 SGHRS, CDR2 YFSETQ. The V and J ends lost 4 bases and 8 bases, in that order; junction bases with no gene match: 6. This CDR3 is 14 amino acids long.